This record looks at one T cell receptor beta chain sequence and its context. The table came from immunoSEQ multiplex PCR; TCRdb's copy has only in-frame clones and leaves some out. The top ten clones hold under 3% of a sample with around 80,000 clones, roughly 86% of them seen once. These data are taken from a study of OX40 agonist ivuxolimab in advanced cancers. Study background: Hepatocellular carcinoma, melanoma, renal cell or head and neck cancer occurred in dose-escalation patients.

Germline V CDR1 and CDR2: MNHNY, SVGAGI (reference sequence). With 4 bases removed from V and 0 bases from J, the gap between germline ends came to 6 bases. The CDR3 runs to 13 residues. This specimen was CD4+ or CD8+ T cells sorted from blood, taken in a trial of the OX40 agonist ivuxolimab. The chain couples TRBV6-6 to TRBJ2-5; D is undetermined. The receptor was isolated from an adult with an advanced solid tumor such as melanoma, head and neck, liver or kidney cancer. The CDR3 spells CASSSWHQETQYF. CDR3 nucleotides: TGTGCCAGCAGTTCCTGGCACCAAGAGACCCAGTACTTC.